These T cell receptor beta chains were read from a single sample in a study of regulatory T cells in long-lasting Graves disease. TCRdb analysed the multiplex PCR reads with MiXCR anew, one entry per CDR3 protein. This table has roughly 610,000 distinct CDR3 sequences, roughly 15% appearing once. The same data also went into a second study, on T cells in Graves' hyperthyroidism and ophthalmopathy.

The material was peripheral blood mononuclear cells (PBMCs), obtained at new diagnosis, from a patient treated with antithyroid drugs. These TCRs come from a woman aged 25 to 39 with Graves disease. CDR3s include the opening cysteine and the closing phenylalanine or tryptophan. The D gene is left open where the match is weak. Size tells how often a clone was seen (once, few, many) or the class of an expanded clone, and some rows leave it out.

D gene,J gene,clone size,V gene,CDR3 protein,CDR3 DNA
NA,TRBJ1-5,once,TRBV30,CAWRDRLGVGNQPQHF,TGTGCCTGGAGGGACAGACTCGGCGTCGGCAATCAGCCCCAGCATTTT
NA,TRBJ2-1,few,TRBV5-6,CASSGTRGPVGEQFF,TGTGCCAGCAGCGGGACACGGGGGCCGGTAGGCGAGCAGTTCTTC
NA,TRBJ1-6,NA,TRBV20-1,CSAREEAQRSPLHF,TGCAGTGCTAGAGAAGAGGCCCAAAGGTCACCCCTCCACTTT
NA,TRBJ2-1,many,TRBV28,CACRLGGATTYNEQFF,TGTGCCTGCCGTTTGGGGGGGGCCACTACTTACAATGAGCAGTTCTTC
NA,TRBJ1-2,many,TRBV15,CATSSSRVAGYTF,TGTGCCACCAGCAGCAGCAGGGTAGCTGGCTACACCTTC
NA,TRBJ1-4,many,TRBV6-2/TRBV6-3,CASSFDAANEKLFF,TGTGCCAGCAGTTTCGACGCCGCTAATGAAAAACTGTTTTTT
NA,TRBJ2-3,many,TRBV28,CASSFLGTEFTDTQYF,TGTGCCAGCAGCTTCTTAGGGACCGAATTTACAGATACGCAGTATTTT
NA,TRBJ2-3,many,TRBV27,CASSLGARSTDTQYF,TGTGCCAGCAGTTTAGGTGCGAGAAGCACAGATACGCAGTATTTT
NA,TRBJ2-7,NA,TRBV19,CASSLDLDVTYEQYF,TGTGCCAGTAGTCTCGACCTAGATGTAACCTACGAGCAGTACTTC
TRBD2,TRBJ2-7,NA,TRBV30,CAYKGLAGSYEQYF,TGTGCCTACAAGGGACTAGCGGGGAGCTACGAGCAGTACTTC
NA,TRBJ2-3,NA,TRBV18,CASSPPVGSDTQYF,TGTGCCAGCTCACCACCCGTGGGGAGCGATACGCAGTATTTT
NA,TRBJ2-1,few,TRBV29-1,CSVTGLGYNEQFF,TGCAGCGTTACGGGGCTCGGCTACAATGAGCAGTTCTTC
NA,TRBJ2-1,few,TRBV27,CASRKFDYNEQFF,TGTGCCAGCAGAAAATTTGACTACAATGAGCAGTTCTTC
NA,TRBJ1-2,many,TRBV18,CASSPQGQGNGYTF,TGTGCCAGCTCACCACAAGGGCAGGGAAACGGCTACACCTTC
NA,TRBJ1-5,few,TRBV15,CATSKRFAANGEPQHF,TGTGCCACCAGCAAGCGATTCGCGGCGAACGGGGAGCCCCAGCATTTT
TRBD1,TRBJ2-1,many,TRBV30,CAWRSLGTGRNEQFF,TGTGCCTGGAGGTCTTTGGGGACAGGTCGCAATGAGCAGTTCTTC
NA,TRBJ1-3,many,TRBV6-5,CASSYQGSASGNTIYF,TGTGCCAGCAGTTACCAAGGGTCCGCCTCTGGAAACACCATATATTTT
TRBD1,TRBJ2-5,few,TRBV27,CASHGTGGLKTQYF,TGTGCCAGCCACGGGACAGGGGGTCTAAAGACCCAGTACTTC
NA,TRBJ2-1,many,TRBV11-1,CASSLRGLGSYNEQFF,TGTGCCAGCAGCCTGCGGGGGCTGGGGTCCTACAATGAGCAGTTCTTC
TRBD1,TRBJ1-5,NA,TRBV28,CASTLGTGYQPQHF,TGTGCCAGCACTTTAGGGACAGGGTATCAGCCCCAGCATTTT
NA,TRBJ2-1,few,TRBV20-1,CSAPGQFNEQFF,TGCAGTGCTCCCGGACAGTTCAATGAGCAGTTCTTC